This T cell receptor beta chain was recorded in a study of blood T cell repertoires in COVID-19. Study-wide background: Samples taken during acute and convalescent COVID-19 were collected in the United States, Italy and Spain. The analysed material was cDNA or gDNA that came from T cells, B-cell-depleted T cells, or PBMCs.

The ends lost 5 bases at V and 4 bases at J; junction bases unmatched: 5. The CDR3 totals 15 residues. Per the germline V gene, CDR1 is SGHAT and CDR2 is FQNNGV. Per the study methods: It was from reference gene primer amplification that nucleated cell counts were estimated. TCRdb's table, derived via immunoSEQ multiplex PCR, lists solely in-frame clones and lacks some. The DNA was the basis for D and trimming; V, J and clone size are from that table. In the table there are 190,000 or so clones, about three quarters of which are singletons. The chain is built from TRBV11-2 and TRBJ2-3; the match to TRBD1 covers 11 bases. The clonotype comes from a woman older than 75 with active or convalescent COVID-19. The sequenced material came from peripheral blood. The CDR3, as DNA: TGTGCCAGCAGCGCCTGGACAGGGGGCCCAGATACGCAGTATTTT. Translating gives CASSAWTGGPDTQYF.